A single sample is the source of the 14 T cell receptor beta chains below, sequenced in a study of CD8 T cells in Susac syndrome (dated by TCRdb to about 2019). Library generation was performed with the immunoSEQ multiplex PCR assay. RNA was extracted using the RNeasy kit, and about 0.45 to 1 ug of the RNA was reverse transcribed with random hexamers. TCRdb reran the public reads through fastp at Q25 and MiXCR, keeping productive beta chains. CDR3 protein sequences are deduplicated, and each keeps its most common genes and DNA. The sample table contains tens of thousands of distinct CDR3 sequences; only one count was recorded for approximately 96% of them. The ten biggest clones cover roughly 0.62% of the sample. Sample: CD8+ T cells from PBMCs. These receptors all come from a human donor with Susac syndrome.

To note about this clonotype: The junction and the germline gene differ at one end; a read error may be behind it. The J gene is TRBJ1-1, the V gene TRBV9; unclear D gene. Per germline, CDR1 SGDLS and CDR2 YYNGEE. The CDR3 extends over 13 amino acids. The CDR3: CASSVALNAEAFF. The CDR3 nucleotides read TGTGCCAGCAGCGTAGCCTTGAACGCTGAAGCTTTCTTT.

Written as DNA, the CDR3 is TGTGCCAGCAGCTTAACGGACCCCATGGGACTAAATGGCTACACCTTC. Amino acids: CASSLTDPMGLNGYTF. This rearrangement joins TRBV13 to TRBJ1-2; TRBD1 is a possible D gene (5 bases). This CDR3 spans 16 amino acids. V was trimmed by 2 bases and J by 6 bases, leaving 19 bases between them. Per the germline V gene, CDR1 is PRHDT and CDR2 is FYEKMQ (reference sequence).

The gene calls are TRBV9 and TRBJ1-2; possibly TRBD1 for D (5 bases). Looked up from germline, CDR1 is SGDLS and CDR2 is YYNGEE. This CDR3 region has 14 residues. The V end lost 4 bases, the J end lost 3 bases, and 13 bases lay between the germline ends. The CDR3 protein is CASSTGDGYYGYTF. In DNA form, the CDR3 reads TGTGCCAGCAGCACTGGGGACGGTTACTATGGCTACACCTTC.

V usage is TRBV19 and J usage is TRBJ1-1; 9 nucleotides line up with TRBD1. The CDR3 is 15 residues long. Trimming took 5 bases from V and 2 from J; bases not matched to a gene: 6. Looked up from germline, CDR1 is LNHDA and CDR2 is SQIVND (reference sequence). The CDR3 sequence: CASSVLDRGNTEAFF. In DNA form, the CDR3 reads TGTGCCAGTAGTGTCTTGGACAGGGGAAACACTGAAGCTTTCTTT.

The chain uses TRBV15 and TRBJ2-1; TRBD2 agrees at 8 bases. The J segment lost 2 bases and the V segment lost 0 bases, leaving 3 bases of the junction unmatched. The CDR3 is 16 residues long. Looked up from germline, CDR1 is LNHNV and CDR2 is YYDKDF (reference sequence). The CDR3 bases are TGTGCCACCAGCAGAGATCGGGGGGGCGCCTACAATGAGCAGTTCTTC. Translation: CATSRDRGGAYNEQFF.

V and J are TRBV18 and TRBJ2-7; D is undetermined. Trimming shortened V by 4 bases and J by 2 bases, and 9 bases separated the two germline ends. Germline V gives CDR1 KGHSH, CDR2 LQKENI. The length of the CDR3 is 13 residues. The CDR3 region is CASSQLPAYEQYF. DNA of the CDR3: TGTGCCAGCTCACAACTCCCTGCCTACGAGCAGTACTTC.

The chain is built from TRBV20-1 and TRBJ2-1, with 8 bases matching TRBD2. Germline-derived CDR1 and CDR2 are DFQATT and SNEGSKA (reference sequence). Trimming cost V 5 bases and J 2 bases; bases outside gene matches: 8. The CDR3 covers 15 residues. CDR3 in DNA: TGCAGTGCTGTAAGACCAGCGGGGGCCTACAATGAGCAGTTCTTC. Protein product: CSAVRPAGAYNEQFF.

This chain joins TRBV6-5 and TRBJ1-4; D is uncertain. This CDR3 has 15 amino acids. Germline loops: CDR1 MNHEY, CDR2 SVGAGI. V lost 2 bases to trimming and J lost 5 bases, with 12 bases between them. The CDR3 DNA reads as TGTGCCAGCAGTTACGAGGACGGTGCGAATGAAAAACTGTTTTTT. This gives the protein CASSYEDGANEKLFF.

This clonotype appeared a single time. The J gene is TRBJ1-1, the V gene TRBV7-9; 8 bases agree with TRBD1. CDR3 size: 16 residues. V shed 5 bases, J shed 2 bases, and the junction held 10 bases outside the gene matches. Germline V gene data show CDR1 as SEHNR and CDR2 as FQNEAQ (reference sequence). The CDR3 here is CASSQNQGQENTEAFF. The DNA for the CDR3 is TGTGCCAGCAGCCAGAACCAGGGACAGGAAAACACTGAAGCTTTCTTT.

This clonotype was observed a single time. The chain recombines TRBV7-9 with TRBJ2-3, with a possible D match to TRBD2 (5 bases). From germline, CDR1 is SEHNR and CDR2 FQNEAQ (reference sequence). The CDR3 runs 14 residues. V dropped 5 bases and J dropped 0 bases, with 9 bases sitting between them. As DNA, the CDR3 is TGTGCCAGCAGCGGGCGGACTAGCACAGATACGCAGTATTTT. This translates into CASSGRTSTDTQYF.

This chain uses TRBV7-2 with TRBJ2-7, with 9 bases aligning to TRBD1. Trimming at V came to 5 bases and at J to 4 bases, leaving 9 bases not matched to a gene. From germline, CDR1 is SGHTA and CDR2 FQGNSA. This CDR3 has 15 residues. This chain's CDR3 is CASSPLGQGRYEQYF. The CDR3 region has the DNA TGTGCCAGCAGCCCCTTGGGACAGGGTCGATACGAGCAGTACTTC.

CDR3 sequence: CASSPLVTAQETQYF. CDR3 sequence (DNA): TGTGCCAGCTCACCACTCGTGACAGCACAAGAGACCCAGTACTTC. This rearrangement joins TRBV18 to TRBJ2-5; maybe TRBD1 (5 bases). Germline assignment: CDR1 KGHSH and CDR2 LQKENI. Trimming shortened V by 1 base and J by 2 bases, and 11 bases separated the two germline ends. This CDR3 region has 15 residues.

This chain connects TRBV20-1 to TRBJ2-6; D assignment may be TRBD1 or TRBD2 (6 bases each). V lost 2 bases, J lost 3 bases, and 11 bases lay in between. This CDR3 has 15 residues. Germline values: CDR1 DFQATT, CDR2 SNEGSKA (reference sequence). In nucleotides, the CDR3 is TGCAGTGCTAGATCACGGGGGCGTGGGGCCAACGTCCTGACTTTC. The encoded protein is CSARSRGRGANVLTF.

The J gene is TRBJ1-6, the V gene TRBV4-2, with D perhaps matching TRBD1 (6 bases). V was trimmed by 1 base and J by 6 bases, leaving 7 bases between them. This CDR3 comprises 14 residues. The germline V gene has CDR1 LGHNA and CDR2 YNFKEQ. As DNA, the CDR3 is TGTGCCAGCAGCCAAGGGACAGTTAATTCACCCCTCCACTTT. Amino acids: CASSQGTVNSPLHF.